This TCR beta chain emerged from a study of post-analysis software for immune sequencing data. Across the whole study: In terms of disease course, relapsing-remitting, secondary progressive and progressive-relapsing multiple sclerosis were included.

Overall study results and limits: The authors found that F measure strongly co-clustered same-batch samples. Multiple sclerosis patients had significantly lower normalized Chao1 diversity than controls.

The TCR beta cDNA libraries contained unique molecular identifiers. Some 500,000 cDNA molecules were recovered from an input of 1 to 10 million T cells. TCRdb fed the PCR reads into MiXCR, producing one record per CDR3 protein. Of 820,000 or so distinct CDR3 sequences in the sample, about 57% were seen once. Comments on this clonotype: The antigen is not known. A junction boundary mismatches the germline segment, possibly from a read error.

This TCR came from a girl aged 10 to 17 with multiple sclerosis. Sequences were obtained from blood.

This CDR3 reads CASSLSRANSYNEQFF. As DNA, the CDR3 is TGTGCTAGCAGCTTAAGTAGGGCAAACTCCTACAATGAGCAGTTCTTC. The rearrangement uses TRBV7-7 and TRBJ2-1, with D unclear. Germline assignment: CDR1 SSHAT and CDR2 FNYEAQ (reference sequence). The CDR3 totals 16 residues.